Shown below are 3 T cell receptor beta chains from a single sample sequenced in a study of OX40 agonist ivuxolimab in advanced cancers. Generated by immunoSEQ multiplex PCR, the TCRdb table keeps only in-frame clones and is missing some. This table has over 75,000 clones, roughly 92% appearing once. The source was CD4+ or CD8+ T cells sorted from blood, collected in a trial of the OX40 agonist ivuxolimab. The receptors shown here come from an adult with an advanced solid tumor such as melanoma, head and neck, liver or kidney cancer.

The chain joins TRBV2 to TRBJ2-1; the D gene is possibly TRBD2 (5 bases). The CDR3 totals 15 residues. Trimming shortened V by 7 bases and J by 3 bases, and 16 bases separated the two germline ends. CDR1 and CDR2 (germline): SNHLY, FYNNEI. CDR3 nucleotides: TGTGCCAGCAAGGACTTTGGCTCGGTCTACAATGAGCAGTTCTTC. Its protein is CASKDFGSVYNEQFF.

The CDR3 DNA sequence: TGTGCCAGCAGCCAACTCTATCGGAAGGAAAGCTACGAGCAGTACTTC. It specifies CASSQLYRKESYEQYF. V is TRBV14 and J is TRBJ2-7; D remains unclear. The ends were cut back, 2 bases at V and 3 bases at J, with 17 bases in the middle. This CDR3 is built from 16 residues. Germline V gene data show CDR1 as SGHDN and CDR2 as FVKESK.

J is TRBJ2-1 and V is TRBV7-3; TRBD2 agrees at 8 bases. In germline, CDR1 is SGHTA, CDR2 FQGTGA. The V segment lost 5 bases and the J segment 1 base; nucleotides outside the gene matches: 4. This CDR3 contains 15 residues. CDR3 protein: CASSPSGGSYNEQFF. CDR3 bases: TGTGCCAGCAGCCCCTCGGGAGGGTCCTACAATGAGCAGTTCTTC.